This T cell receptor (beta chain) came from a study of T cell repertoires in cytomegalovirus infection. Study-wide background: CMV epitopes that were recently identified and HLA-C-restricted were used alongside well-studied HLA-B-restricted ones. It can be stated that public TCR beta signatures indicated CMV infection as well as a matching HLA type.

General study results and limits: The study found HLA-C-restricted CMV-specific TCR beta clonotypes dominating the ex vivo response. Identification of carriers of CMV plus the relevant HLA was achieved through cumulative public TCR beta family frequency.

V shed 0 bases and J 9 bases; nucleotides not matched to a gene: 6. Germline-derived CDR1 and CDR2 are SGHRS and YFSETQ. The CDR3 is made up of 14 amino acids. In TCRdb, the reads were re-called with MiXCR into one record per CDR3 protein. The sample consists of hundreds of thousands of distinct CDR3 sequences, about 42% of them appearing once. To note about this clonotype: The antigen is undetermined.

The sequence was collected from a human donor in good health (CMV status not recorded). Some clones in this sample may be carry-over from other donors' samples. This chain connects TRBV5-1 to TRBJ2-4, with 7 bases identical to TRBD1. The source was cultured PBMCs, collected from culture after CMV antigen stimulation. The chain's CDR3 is CASSLDRGYSIQYF. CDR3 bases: TGCGCCAGCAGCTTGGACAGGGGATATAGCATTCAGTACTTC. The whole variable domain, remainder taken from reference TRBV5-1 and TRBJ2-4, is KAGVTQTPRYLIKTRGQQVTLSCSPISGHRSVSWYQQTPGQGLQFLFEYFSETQRNKGNFPGRFSGRQFSNSRSEMNVSTLELGDSALYLCASSLDRGYSIQYFGAGTRLSVL.